The 19 T cell receptor beta chains reported below all come from one sample, sequenced in a study of blood T cell repertoires in COVID-19. The repertoire was sequenced with immunoSEQ multiplex PCR; TCRdb's copy has only in-frame clones and lacks some. The repertoire consists of roughly 200,000 clones, with about 85% occurring once and the leading ten covering 6% to 6.5%. Sequencing was carried out using PBMCs or T cells enriched from blood (not recorded which). The origin of the receptors is a middle-aged man who had recovered from COVID-19.

The CDR3 region is CASSAGTGYYNEQFF. CDR3 bases: TGTGCCAGCAGTGCCGGGACAGGCTACTACAATGAGCAGTTCTTC. The rearrangement links TRBV27 to TRBJ2-1; 8 nucleotides line up with TRBD1. Germline CDR1 is MNHEY and CDR2 is SMNVEV (reference sequence). CDR3 size: 15 residues. V dropped 5 bases and J dropped 3; count of bases not matched to a gene: 6.

The rearrangement links TRBV5-6 to TRBJ2-7; 8 positions match TRBD1. This CDR3 has 18 amino acids. J lost 4 bases, V lost 4 bases, and 19 bases had no gene match. Per germline, CDR1 SGHDT and CDR2 YYEEEE. The CDR3 DNA reads as TGTGCCAGCAGCCTCGGTGGAACAGGGGGAATTGATAGATACGAGCAGTACTTC. Amino acid sequence: CASSLGGTGGIDRYEQYF.

This CDR3 reads CASSPPGLLNTEAFF. CDR3 nucleotide sequence: TGTGCCAGCTCTCCCCCGGGACTCTTGAACACTGAAGCTTTCTTT. The V call is TRBV28, the J call TRBJ1-1; TRBD1 is a possible D gene (5 bases). This CDR3 has 15 residues. Germline CDR1 reads MDHEN; CDR2 reads SYDVKM. V lost 8 bases, J lost 0 bases, and 16 bases lay in between.

This chain joins TRBV2 and TRBJ2-7; 11 nucleotides match TRBD2. CDR1 is SNHLY and CDR2 is FYNNEI in the germline V gene. Trimming at V came to 10 bases and at J to 2 bases, leaving 10 bases not matched to a gene. The CDR3 has 15 residues. CDR3 sequence (DNA): TGTGCCACGGTCCAACCTAGCGGGGGGCCCTACGAGCAGTACTTC. Translation: CATVQPSGGPYEQYF. Supplemented by reference TRBV2 and TRBJ2-7, the full variable domain reads EPEVTQTPSHQVTQMGQEVILRCVPISNHLYFYWYRQILGQKVEFLVSFYNNEISEKSEIFDDQFSVERPDGSNFTLKIRSTKLEDSAMYFCATVQPSGGPYEQYFGPGTRLTVT.

The chain couples TRBV27 to TRBJ1-6; no reliable D call. Germline CDR1 reads MNHEY; CDR2 reads SMNVEV (reference sequence). V was pared by 7 bases and J by 0 bases, with 13 bases between. This CDR3 comprises 16 residues. The CDR3 is CASTTHAGSYNSPLHF. CDR3 bases: TGTGCCAGCACCACTCACGCAGGCTCCTATAATTCACCCCTCCACTTT.

The rearrangement joins TRBV9 to TRBJ1-1; 8 bases match TRBD1. The germline V gene has CDR1 SGDLS and CDR2 YYNGEE. The CDR3 contains 14 residues. The J segment lost 5 bases and the V segment lost 1 base, leaving 4 bases of the junction unmatched. CDR3 DNA sequence: TGTGCCAGCAGCGTACAGGGGGCAGGTACTGAAGCTTTCTTT. Its protein is CASSVQGAGTEAFF.

The rearrangement joins TRBV2 to TRBJ1-1; D might be TRBD1 (5 bases). Germline V CDR1 and CDR2: SNHLY, FYNNEI. This CDR3 comprises 14 residues. V was shortened by 6 bases and J by 5 bases, with 16 bases between the two germline ends. The CDR3 protein is CASRTPGGGTEAFF. CDR3 coding DNA: TGTGCCAGCAGGACCCCCGGGGGTGGTACTGAAGCTTTCTTT.

This clone was picked up one time. The V gene is TRBV3-1 (or the pseudogene TRBV3-2), the J gene TRBJ2-1; 9 bases line up with TRBD2. The CDR3 length is 14 residues. Looked up from germline, CDR1 is LGHDT and CDR2 is YNNKEL (reference sequence). J gave up 9 bases and V 2 bases, and 5 bases lay outside the gene matches. Here the CDR3 reads CASSQTGLAIEQFF. The CDR3 region has the DNA TGTGCCAGCAGCCAAACGGGACTAGCTATTGAGCAGTTCTTC.

The CDR3 coding sequence is TGTGCCAGCAGCTTACAGGGGGGTGACTATGGCTACACCTTC. Protein product: CASSLQGGDYGYTF. This chain connects TRBV11-3 to TRBJ1-2; 7 positions match TRBD1. After removal of 2 bases from V and 3 bases from J, the junction contained 3 bases not matched to a gene. The CDR3 sequence is 14 residues long. Germline V gene data show CDR1 as SGHNT and CDR2 as YENEEA. Supplemented by reference TRBV11-3 and TRBJ1-2, the full variable domain reads EAGVVQSPRYKIIEKKQPVAFWCNPISGHNTLYWYLQNLGQGPELLIRYENEEAVDDSQLPKDRFSAERLKGVDSTLKIQPAELGDSAVYLCASSLQGGDYGYTFGSGTRLTVV.

This clone turned up a few times. The chain joins TRBV5-8 to TRBJ1-2; TRBD1 agrees at 7 bases. V was pared by 0 bases and J by 8 bases, with 7 bases of the junction left unmatched. This CDR3 region has 14 residues. CDR1 and CDR2 from the germline V gene are SGHTS and YDEGEE. The CDR3 sequence is CASSLDRTGGGYTF. CDR3 bases: TGTGCCAGCAGCTTGGATAGGACAGGCGGGGGCTACACCTTC.

The chain links TRBV28 to TRBJ2-1, with 7 bases aligning to TRBD2. Germline V gene sequence: CDR1 MDHEN, CDR2 SYDVKM. The CDR3 extends over 14 amino acids. The V gene end was trimmed by 7 bases and the J gene end by 12 bases; junction bases not matched to a gene: 15. CDR3 DNA: TGTGCCAGCACTCCCGCTAGCGGAGGACGACGGCAGTTCTTC. Translated, it gives CASTPASGGRRQFF.

V usage is TRBV7-2 and J usage is TRBJ2-7, with D possibly matching TRBD1 (6 bases). Germline CDR1 and CDR2: SGHTA and FQGNSA. V shed 1 base and J shed 3 bases, with 19 bases lying between them. The CDR3 consists of 17 residues. This CDR3 is CASSLGRLGTMGYEQYF. As DNA, the CDR3 is TGTGCCAGCAGCTTAGGGCGGTTGGGGACAATGGGCTACGAGCAGTACTTC.

CDR3 sequence: CASSLYRGAEAFF. CDR3 DNA sequence: TGTGCCAGCAGCTTGTACAGGGGCGCTGAAGCTTTCTTT. The chain couples TRBV5-6 to TRBJ1-1; 7 positions agree with TRBD1. Germline trimming cut 1 base from V and 6 bases from J; bases unmatched to any gene: 3. The germline V gene has CDR1 SGHDT and CDR2 YYEEEE. The length of the CDR3 is 13 residues.

V and J are TRBV7-9 and TRBJ2-7, with 7 nucleotides matching TRBD2. V lost 2 bases to trimming and J lost 3 bases; unmatched junction nucleotides: 10. The germline gives CDR1 SEHNR, CDR2 FQNEAQ (reference sequence). There are 16 residues in the CDR3. This chain's CDR3 is CASSLSSGPDLYEQYF. The CDR3 DNA is TGTGCCAGCAGCTTAAGTAGCGGGCCCGACCTCTACGAGCAGTACTTC. The full variable domain, its missing parts supplied by reference TRBV7-9 and TRBJ2-7, is DTGVSQNPRHKITKRGQNVTFRCDPISEHNRLYWYRQTLGQGPEFLTYFQNEAQLEKSRLLSDRFSAERPKGSFSTLEIQRTEQGDSAMYLCASSLSSGPDLYEQYFGPGTRLTVT.

In the case of this clone: Additional DNA sequences in this sample encode the identical CDR3. The chain uses TRBV2 and TRBJ1-2; 9 bases map to TRBD1. Germline V lookup: CDR1 SNHLY, CDR2 FYNNEI. CDR3 length: 13 residues. V lost 8 bases to trimming and J lost 3 bases; unmatched junction nucleotides: 4. Here the CDR3 reads CASGGQGYYGYTF. The CDR3 bases are TGTGCCAGCGGGGGACAGGGCTACTATGGCTACACCTTC.

The V call is TRBV27, the J call TRBJ1-5; no clear D gene. The germline V gene encodes CDR1 MNHEY and CDR2 SMNVEV (reference sequence). V was cut by 8 bases and J by 3 bases, with 11 bases left in between. This CDR3 contains 13 residues. DNA of the CDR3: TGTGCCAGCCGTCGCAGTATCAATCAGCCCCAGCATTTT. Translation: CASRRSINQPQHF.

This chain uses TRBV6-5 with TRBJ2-1, with TRBD2 matching over 8 bases. The CDR3 is made up of 15 amino acids. V lost 2 bases to trimming and J lost 7 bases; unmatched junction nucleotides: 7. The V gene's germline CDR1 is MNHEY and CDR2 SVGAGI. The CDR3 DNA reads TGTGCCAGCAGTTACGGTGGTAGCGGGATGAATGAGCAGTTCTTC. This gives the protein CASSYGGSGMNEQFF.

The V and J genes are TRBV28 and TRBJ2-3, with D unresolved. CDR1 is MDHEN, CDR2 SYDVKM, per germline. V was trimmed by 3 bases and J by 4 bases, leaving 5 bases between them. This CDR3 has 12 residues. CDR3 in amino acids: CASSFVADTQYF. CDR3 coding DNA: TGTGCCAGCAGTTTTGTCGCAGATACGCAGTATTTT.

The V gene is TRBV19, the J gene TRBJ2-7; 8 positions agree with TRBD2. This CDR3 spans 16 amino acids. In germline, CDR1 is LNHDA, CDR2 SQIVND (reference sequence). Trimming at V came to 4 bases and at J to 0 bases, leaving 8 bases not matched to a gene. The CDR3 DNA follows: TGTGCCAGTAGTACCTCCGGGACTAGGAGCTCCTACGAGCAGTACTTC. Translated: CASSTSGTRSSYEQYF.